The 32 T cell receptor beta chains in this list originate from one sample, sequenced in a study of beta chain features in type 1 diabetes. The study's findings and limits: The study found moderately but significantly shorter TCRB CDR3s in all four CD4+ subsets of Type 1 diabetes patients.

These receptors' targets are unknown. Of the isolated RNA, all was reverse transcribed, and so the sequenced material was expressed TCRB transcripts. TCRdb's table, derived via immunoSEQ multiplex PCR, lists solely in-frame clones and lacks some. The sample has about 240,000 clones, about 15% seen once. Sequenced input: naive CD4+ T cells from blood. These receptors came from a man aged 25-45 years with type 1 diabetes.

This clone turned up a few times. The chain recombines TRBV29-1 with TRBJ1-2; D is uncertain. The germline V and J ends were trimmed by 4 bases and 1 base, with 10 bases remaining between them. Germline V gene sequence: CDR1 SQVTM, CDR2 ANQGSEA. CDR3 size: 13 residues. For the CDR3, the DNA is TGCAGCGTTGGATCCGGGAATAACTATGGCTACACCTTC. It yields the protein CSVGSGNNYGYTF. Full variable domain (outside the CDR3, taken from reference TRBV29-1 and TRBJ1-2): SAVISQKPSRDICQRGTSLTIQCQVDSQVTMMFWYRQQPGQSLTLIATANQGSEATYESGFVIDKFPISRPNLTFSTLTVSNMSPEDSSIYLCSVGSGNNYGYTFGSGTRLTVV.

The chain has TRBV6-5 and TRBJ1-1, with D perhaps matching TRBD1 (5 bases). CDR3 length equals 13 residues. The germline V and J ends were trimmed by 8 bases and 3 bases, with 13 bases remaining between them. Germline V gene sequence: CDR1 MNHEY, CDR2 SVGAGI. This chain's CDR3 is CASYKIGDTEAFF. CDR3 nucleotide sequence: TGTGCCAGCTATAAAATAGGGGACACTGAAGCTTTCTTT.

The chain links TRBV7-2 to TRBJ1-1; the D gene is possibly TRBD1 (5 bases). Trimming shortened V by 0 bases and J by 1 base, and 12 bases separated the two germline ends. Germline V CDR1 and CDR2: SGHTA, FQGNSA. There are 16 residues in the CDR3. This chain's CDR3 is CASSLAGQLQNTEAFF. The CDR3 bases are TGTGCCAGCAGCTTAGCCGGACAACTACAGAACACTGAAGCTTTCTTT.

This clone was detected only a few times. This chain connects TRBV7-2 to TRBJ1-1; possibly TRBD1 for D (6 bases). Germline V gene lookup returns CDR1 SGHTA and CDR2 FQGNSA. This CDR3 has 14 amino acids. Trimming cost V 5 bases and J 3 bases, with 13 bases left between them. The CDR3 DNA follows: TGTGCCAGCAGCAGGATGGCAGGGGACACTGAAGCTTTCTTT. Residues: CASSRMAGDTEAFF.

This chain connects TRBV11-2 to TRBJ2-5; no clear D gene. Deletions cut 0 bases from V and 1 base from J, with 18 bases between. Per the germline V gene, CDR1 is SGHAT and CDR2 is FQNNGV. CDR3 size: 18 residues. The CDR3 reads CASSLDIGRGVGQETQYF. The CDR3 DNA reads TGTGCCAGCAGCTTAGATATCGGTCGAGGAGTTGGCCAAGAGACCCAGTACTTC. Full variable domain (outside the CDR3, taken from reference TRBV11-2 and TRBJ2-5): EAGVAQSPRYKIIEKRQSVAFWCNPISGHATLYWYQQILGQGPKLLIQFQNNGVVDDSQLPKDRFSAERLKGVDSTLKIQPAKLEDSAVYLCASSLDIGRGVGQETQYFGPGTRLLVL.

This clone has a handful of counts. V gene TRBV7-9 combines with J gene TRBJ2-3, with D possibly being TRBD1 (5 bases). Trimming stripped 1 base from V and 0 bases from J, with 14 bases between. Germline-derived CDR1 and CDR2 are SEHNR and FQNEAQ (reference sequence). This CDR3 has 17 amino acids. CDR3 protein: CASSLGGRLGSTDTQYF. CDR3 sequence (DNA): TGTGCCAGCAGCTTAGGGGGCCGCCTAGGAAGCACAGATACGCAGTATTTT.

This clone has a handful of counts. The chain couples TRBV19 to TRBJ2-7; 7 positions match TRBD1. The V segment lost 6 bases and the J segment 0 bases; nucleotides outside the gene matches: 5. The length of the CDR3 is 14 residues. Germline assignment: CDR1 LNHDA and CDR2 SQIVND (reference sequence). CDR3 in DNA: TGTGCCAGTAGGCCGGGACAGAACTCCTACGAGCAGTACTTC. Its protein product is CASRPGQNSYEQYF.

This chain joins TRBV9 and TRBJ1-6, with 7 bases fitting TRBD1. CDR1 is SGDLS, CDR2 YYNGEE, per germline. The CDR3 extends over 14 amino acids. V was pared by 3 bases and J by 10 bases, with 7 bases of the junction left unmatched. In nucleotides, the CDR3 is TGTGCCAGCAGCGCAGACAGGGTCCGATCACCCCTCCACTTT. It yields the protein CASSADRVRSPLHF.

This clone came up a few times. The chain carries TRBV7-2 and TRBJ2-5; the match to TRBD2 covers 7 bases. This CDR3 contains 14 residues. Germline loops: CDR1 SGHTA, CDR2 FQGNSA. With V trimmed by 1 base and J by 5 bases, 4 bases remained unmatched. CDR3 protein: CASSLVGRGETQYF. In nucleotides, the CDR3 is TGTGCCAGCAGCTTAGTCGGGCGGGGGGAGACCCAGTACTTC.

The chain has TRBV30 and TRBJ1-5; perhaps TRBD1 as D (6 bases). The CDR3 extends over 13 amino acids. Germline values: CDR1 GTSNPN, CDR2 SVGIG (reference sequence). Trimming removed 2 bases from V and 11 bases from J, with 16 bases in between. CDR3: CAWSPRPTGAQHF. The CDR3 nucleotides read TGTGCCTGGAGTCCCCGCCCGACAGGAGCCCAGCATTTT.

This clone was seen a handful of times. The CDR3: CASSQGASGEYREQFF. CDR3 sequence (DNA): TGTGCCAGCAGCCAAGGGGCTAGCGGGGAGTATCGTGAGCAGTTCTTC. J is TRBJ2-1 and V is TRBV4-2, with 9 bases lining up with TRBD2. Looked up from germline, CDR1 is LGHNA and CDR2 is YNFKEQ. The CDR3 loop spans 16 amino acids. With V trimmed by 1 base and J by 9 bases, 10 bases remained unmatched.

This clone was picked up a small number of times. The chain employs TRBV15 and TRBJ1-5; D possibly corresponds to TRBD1 (6 bases). V was trimmed by 0 bases and J by 1 base, leaving 10 bases between them. The CDR3 covers 16 residues. CDR1 is LNHNV, CDR2 YYDKDF, per germline (reference sequence). As DNA, the CDR3 is TGTGCCACCAGCAGAGATCGGGGGGCGAGCAATCAGCCCCAGCATTTT. Its translation: CATSRDRGASNQPQHF.

The J gene is TRBJ1-1, the V gene TRBV29-1; no reliable D call. The V gene's germline CDR1 is SQVTM and CDR2 ANQGSEA. Trimming removed 6 bases from V and 0 bases from J, with 14 bases in between. This CDR3 has 14 residues. CDR3 DNA: TGCAGCGTCTCAGACTCTTCACTGAACACTGAAGCTTTCTTT. This codes for CSVSDSSLNTEAFF.

Only a few counts were recorded for this clone. The chain is built from TRBV29-1 and TRBJ1-2; 7 bases fit TRBD1. The CDR3 is 13 amino acids. CDR1 SQVTM and CDR2 ANQGSEA come from the germline V gene. J gave up 2 bases and V 7 bases, and 7 bases lay outside the gene matches. The CDR3 DNA is TGCAGCGCCGCGACAGGGACCAACTATGGCTACACCTTC. It specifies CSAATGTNYGYTF.

This clone was counted only a few times. The V call is TRBV25-1, the J call TRBJ2-6; TRBD2 is a possible D gene (6 bases). Trimming stripped 2 bases from V and 4 bases from J, with 9 bases between. Germline CDR1 reads MGHDK; CDR2 reads SYGVNS. There are 15 residues in the CDR3. This chain's CDR3 is CASSEGGLGANVLTF. CDR3 bases: TGTGCCAGCAGTGAAGGGGGGTTGGGGGCCAACGTCCTGACTTTC.

The chain couples TRBV11-2 to TRBJ2-7; 8 nucleotides agree with TRBD1. V lost 6 bases and J lost 6; bases outside the gene matches: 13. The CDR3 runs 15 residues. Germline CDR1 is SGHAT and CDR2 is FQNNGV. Written as DNA, the CDR3 is TGTGCCAGCAGTTTGACGGGACAGGAGGGGTCCGAGCAGTACTTC. Translating it yields CASSLTGQEGSEQYF.

The chain joins TRBV25-1 to TRBJ2-3, with D hard to call. Trimming shortened V by 6 bases and J by 1 base, and 8 bases separated the two germline ends. The CDR3 consists of 13 residues. The germline V gene has CDR1 MGHDK and CDR2 SYGVNS. The CDR3 sequence is CASRSQGTDTQYF. The CDR3 bases are TGTGCCAGCAGGAGCCAGGGCACAGATACGCAGTATTTT.

This clone was seen only a few times. This chain links TRBV27 with TRBJ1-2; 9 bases map to TRBD1. This CDR3 spans 13 amino acids. The V gene's germline CDR1 is MNHEY and CDR2 SMNVEV (reference sequence). The trim removed 6 bases at V and 7 bases at J, leaving 6 bases unmatched. The CDR3: CASSRDRVAGYTF. The CDR3 nucleotides read TGTGCCAGCAGCAGGGACAGGGTCGCTGGCTACACCTTC.

This clone was detected only a few times. The J gene is TRBJ1-5, the V gene TRBV6-1; 10 positions agree with TRBD1. V gave up 4 bases and J gave up 4 bases; unmatched junction bases: 4. This CDR3 region has 15 residues. CDR1 MNHNS and CDR2 SASEGT come from the germline V gene. DNA for the CDR3: TGTGCCAGCAGTGCCCCGGGACAGGGGAATCAGCCCCAGCATTTT. The encoded protein is CASSAPGQGNQPQHF.

This clone was observed once. V usage is TRBV5-1 and J usage is TRBJ2-5; TRBD1 aligns across 7 bases. Looked up from germline, CDR1 is SGHRS and CDR2 is YFSETQ. Trimming removed 10 bases from V and 0 bases from J; junction bases left unmatched: 12. The CDR3 spans 15 residues. The CDR3: CARSFYRGHQETQYF. As DNA, the CDR3 is TGCGCCCGCTCTTTTTACAGGGGCCACCAAGAGACCCAGTACTTC.

The rearrangement links TRBV29-1 to TRBJ1-4; D is perhaps TRBD1 (5 bases). Germline V gene data show CDR1 as SQVTM and CDR2 as ANQGSEA. V was cut by 4 bases and J by 7 bases, with 10 bases left in between. The CDR3 extends over 12 amino acids. The CDR3 DNA sequence: TGCAGCGTTGGGCGGGGGGGTGAAAAACTGTTTTTT. Translating gives CSVGRGGEKLFF.

The V gene is TRBV11-2, the J gene TRBJ2-2; TRBD2 matches at 7 bases. V lost 3 bases and J lost 4; bases outside the gene matches: 5. This CDR3 region has 15 residues. The germline gives CDR1 SGHAT, CDR2 FQNNGV. CDR3 amino acids: CASSFPTSPTGELFF. CDR3 DNA: TGTGCCAGCAGCTTTCCGACTAGCCCCACCGGGGAGCTGTTTTTT.

This rearrangement joins TRBV19 to TRBJ2-7; 9 bases line up with TRBD1. V dropped 11 bases and J dropped 6; count of bases not matched to a gene: 8. The CDR3 covers 12 residues. In germline, CDR1 is LNHDA, CDR2 SQIVND (reference sequence). Here the CDR3 reads CASSGTGREQYF. As DNA, the CDR3 is TGTGCCTCTAGTGGGACAGGGCGCGAGCAGTACTTC.

This clone has more than one count but fewer than ten. Other DNA sequences of this sample code for an identical CDR3. In DNA, the CDR3 is TGCGCCAGCAGCTCGCAAGAGACCCAGTACTTC. As protein: CASSSQETQYF. This chain connects TRBV5-1 to TRBJ2-5, with unresolved D. CDR3 length equals 11 residues. Germline V gene data show CDR1 as SGHRS and CDR2 as YFSETQ. Between the trimmed V and J ends, which lost 3 bases and 2 bases, there was a span of 2 bases.

The genes are TRBV29-1 and TRBJ2-1, with TRBD2 identical over 7 bases. CDR3 length: 14 amino acids. Germline V gives CDR1 SQVTM, CDR2 ANQGSEA. Unmatched junction bases numbered 13, after V lost 5 bases and J lost 9 bases. In DNA, the CDR3 is TGCAGCGTTACGGGCGGGGGAAGATTGGGTGAGCAGTTCTTC. Its protein is CSVTGGGRLGEQFF.

This clone was observed a few times. The chain joins TRBV6-1 to TRBJ2-7, with a tentative D call TRBD2 (6 bases). There are 14 residues in the CDR3. Per germline, CDR1 MNHNS and CDR2 SASEGT. V was trimmed by 6 bases and J by 3 bases, leaving 15 bases between them. The CDR3 region has the DNA TGTGCCAGCAGCCAGAGTGGGACTGTCTACGAGCAGTACTTC. Translating it yields CASSQSGTVYEQYF.

V and J are TRBV9 and TRBJ2-4; TRBD1 agrees at 9 bases. Germline V gives CDR1 SGDLS, CDR2 YYNGEE. Trimming at V came to 3 bases and at J to 9 bases, leaving 10 bases not matched to a gene. CDR3 length equals 15 residues. The DNA of the CDR3 is TGTGCCAGCAGCGAGCAAACAGGGGGCACTAGCATTCAGTACTTC. Amino acid sequence: CASSEQTGGTSIQYF. The variable domain in full, completed from reference TRBV9 and TRBJ2-4, reads DSGVTQTPKHLITATGQRVTLRCSPRSGDLSVYWYQQSLDQGLQFLIQYYNGEERAKGNILERFSAQQFPDLHSELNLSSLELGDSALYFCASSEQTGGTSIQYFGAGTRLSVL.

This clone was detected a few times. The chain has TRBV9 and TRBJ1-1; maybe TRBD1 (6 bases). CDR1 is SGDLS, CDR2 YYNGEE, per germline. This CDR3 is 17 amino acids long. Trimming left V 0 bases short and J 1 base short, with 16 bases between. The CDR3 protein is CASSVDPPGHGNTEAFF. In nucleotides, the CDR3 is TGTGCCAGCAGCGTAGATCCCCCGGGACACGGGAACACTGAAGCTTTCTTT.

In its sample, this clone was seen a few times. V and J are TRBV19 and TRBJ2-5, with D possibly TRBD2 on 5 matching bases. Per germline, CDR1 LNHDA and CDR2 SQIVND (reference sequence). Trimming left V 8 bases short and J 5 bases short, with 15 bases between. This CDR3 is 13 amino acids long. The CDR3 DNA reads TGTGCCAGTGGGATAAGTGGGGAGGAGACCCAGTACTTC. It codes for CASGISGEETQYF.

This clone was observed a few times. V and J are TRBV9 and TRBJ1-2; weak D call: TRBD1 (5 bases). V was clipped by 4 bases and J by 5 bases, with 9 bases between them. The CDR3 is made up of 12 amino acids. Germline lookup yields CDR1 SGDLS and CDR2 YYNGEE. The CDR3 nucleotides are TGTGCCAGCAGCCCCGCAGGGTATGGCTACACCTTC. This sequence encodes CASSPAGYGYTF.

This clone came up a few times. The CDR3 is CAWSATGGVPLHF. DNA for the CDR3: TGTGCCTGGAGCGCCACAGGGGGGGTACCCCTCCACTTT. The chain joins TRBV30 to TRBJ1-6; 8 bases line up with TRBD1. V was clipped by 3 bases and J by 12 bases; unmatched bases: 7. CDR3 size: 13 residues. Germline CDR1 reads GTSNPN; CDR2 reads SVGIG (reference sequence).

This clone was seen only a few times. The chain combines TRBV18 with TRBJ1-1, with 8 positions matching TRBD1. The CDR3 has 13 amino acids. V trimming: 9 bases; J trimming: 1 base; junction bases outside the gene matches: 4. Germline CDR1 is KGHSH and CDR2 is LQKENI. This CDR3 reads CASLGQGNTEAFF. In nucleotides, the CDR3 is TGTGCCAGTTTAGGACAGGGGAACACTGAAGCTTTCTTT.